A selection of T cell receptor beta chains follows, all from one sample in a study of cytomegalovirus exposure and HLA in healthy donors. Produced via immunoSEQ multiplex PCR; TCRdb's table is partial and in-frame only. The profile shows 210,000 or so clones, around 85% of them singletons. The sequenced sample was PBMCs. The receptors were gathered from a human donor in good health. Each CDR3 is given with its conserved first and last residue. A D gene is named only where the DNA matches it firmly. Where a row states a size, it is once, few, many or the class of an expanded clone; other rows omit it.

v_gene | abundance | d_gene | CDR3aa
TRBV7-9 | NA | TRBD2 | CASSLSLAGSYNEQFF
TRBV18 | NA | NA | CASSPPQGGNNEQFF
TRBV30 | few | TRBD2 | CAWSAWDYLTSSGANVLTF
TRBV13 | NA | NA | CASSPTGDTGELFF
TRBV6-4 | NA | TRBD2 | CASSRLAGGEQYF
TRBV18 | NA | NA | CASSEQSATNEKLFF
TRBV27 | once | NA | CASSWSRGNEQFF
TRBV27 | NA | TRBD2 | CASSFIGLAGAPLYNEQFF
TRBV7-9 | NA | NA | CASRRDLGTGELFF
TRBV7-2 | NA | NA | CASSLVGGTYNEQFF
TRBV30 | once | NA | CAWSAGAPYEQYF
TRBV4-1 | NA | NA | CASSQVRARGSYEQYF
TRBV6-6 | NA | NA | CASSYSRLGVSYEQYF
TRBV4-2 | NA | TRBD1 | CASSQEHDRASNYGYTF
TRBV15 | NA | NA | CATSRGTGTTNEKLFF
TRBV27 | NA | NA | CASTFGSSGNTGELFF